This T cell receptor (beta chain) was documented in a study of T cell responses to AZD1222 COVID-19 vaccine. Assay used: immunoSEQ multiplex PCR; TCRdb lists only in-frame clones, some missing. This sample has approximately 74,000 clones; less than 90% occur once, and the top ten carry roughly 25%. This clone has ten or more counts. Trimming cost V 4 bases and J 2 bases; bases outside gene matches: 2. In germline, CDR1 is SGHRS, CDR2 YFSETQ. The CDR3 spans 13 residues. Specimen: peripheral blood, collected 28 days after the second AZD1222 dose. The sequence was collected from an adult who received the AZD1222 COVID-19 vaccine. The V gene is TRBV5-1, the J gene TRBJ1-2; 7 bases are shared with TRBD1. CDR3 sequence (DNA): TGCGCCAGCAGCCGGGACAGCAACTATGGCTACACCTTC. This sequence encodes CASSRDSNYGYTF.